The 2 T cell receptor beta chains below come from one sample, sequenced in a study of glioma-infiltrating T cells after dendritic cell vaccination. Some clones are missing from TCRdb's copy, which holds only in-frame ones; the method was immunoSEQ multiplex PCR. The sample holds tens of thousands of clones, around 90% seen once. Sample: blood, taken before dendritic cell vaccination. The receptors shown here come from a human donor with glioblastoma.

The rearrangement links TRBV11-1 to TRBJ1-3; D is uncertain. Deletions cut 2 bases from V and 0 bases from J, with 5 bases between. This CDR3 is built from 14 residues. Germline lookup yields CDR1 SGHAT and CDR2 FQDESV (reference sequence). CDR3 residues: CASSLSGSGNTIYF. The DNA of the CDR3 is TGTGCCAGCAGCTTATCGGGCTCTGGAAACACCATATATTTT.

J is TRBJ2-1 and V is TRBV10-3; D may be TRBD1 (6 bases). The V gene's germline CDR1 is ENHRY and CDR2 SYGVKD. The CDR3 sequence is 15 residues long. V lost 3 bases to trimming and J lost 6 bases, with 15 bases between them. The CDR3 DNA is TGTGCCATCAGTGATTCAACAGGGAATCTCAATGAGCAGTTCTTC. Protein product: CAISDSTGNLNEQFF.